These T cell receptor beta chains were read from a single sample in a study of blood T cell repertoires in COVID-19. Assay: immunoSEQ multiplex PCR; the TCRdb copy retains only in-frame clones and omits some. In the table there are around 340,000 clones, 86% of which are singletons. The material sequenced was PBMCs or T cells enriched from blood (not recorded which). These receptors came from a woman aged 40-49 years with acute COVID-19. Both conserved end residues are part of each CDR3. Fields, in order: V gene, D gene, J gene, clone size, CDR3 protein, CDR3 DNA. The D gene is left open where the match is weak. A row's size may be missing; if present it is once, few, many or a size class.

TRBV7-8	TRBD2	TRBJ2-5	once	CASSWGTSGTKETQYF	TGTGCCAGCAGCTGGGGGACTAGCGGGACCAAAGAGACCCAGTACTTC
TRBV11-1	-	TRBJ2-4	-	CASSSWTGRENIQYF	TGTGCCAGCAGCTCTTGGACAGGGAGGGAAAACATTCAGTACTTC
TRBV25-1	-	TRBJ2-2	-	CASSETINGELFF	TGTGCCAGCAGTGAAACTATCAACGGGGAGCTGTTTTTT
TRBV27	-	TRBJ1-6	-	CASTTLGGRTKGSPLHF	TGTGCCAGCACTACCTTGGGTGGGCGGACTAAGGGTTCACCCCTCCACTTT
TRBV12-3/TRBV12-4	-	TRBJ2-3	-	CASSFLGSVTQYF	TGTGCCAGCAGTTTTTTGGGTAGCGTTACGCAGTATTTT
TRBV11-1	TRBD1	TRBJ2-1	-	CASSQGQGRFNEQFF	TGTGCCAGCAGCCAGGGACAGGGAAGGTTCAATGAGCAGTTCTTC
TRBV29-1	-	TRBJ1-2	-	CSVEGQIAF	TGCAGCGTTGAGGGGCAGATCGCCTTC
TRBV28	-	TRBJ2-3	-	CASNSGTDTQYF	TGTGCCAGCAATAGCGGCACAGATACGCAGTATTTT
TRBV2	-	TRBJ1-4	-	CASSGGEIEKLFF	TGTGCCAGCAGTGGGGGCGAAATTGAAAAACTGTTTTTT
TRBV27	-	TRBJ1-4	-	CASSLPSEKLFF	TGTGCCAGCAGCCTCCCCTCCGAAAAACTGTTTTTT
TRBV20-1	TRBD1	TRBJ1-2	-	CSASSRQGAVYGYTF	TGCAGTGCTAGTAGCCGACAGGGGGCCGTATATGGCTACACCTTC
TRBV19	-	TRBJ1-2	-	CASGALYYGYTF	TGTGCCAGTGGAGCACTTTACTATGGCTACACCTTC
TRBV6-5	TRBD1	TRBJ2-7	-	CASRGTGTYEQYF	TGTGCCAGCCGAGGGACAGGCACCTACGAGCAGTACTTC
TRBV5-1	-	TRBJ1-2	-	CASSFISGVNGHGYTF	TGCGCCAGCAGCTTTATCTCGGGGGTCAACGGCCATGGCTACACCTTC
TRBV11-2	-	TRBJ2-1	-	CASSPGQYNEQFF	TGTGCCAGCAGCCCCGGACAGTACAATGAGCAGTTCTTC
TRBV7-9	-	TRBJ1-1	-	CASSLNLVARRNTEAFF	TGTGCCAGCAGCTTAAATCTTGTCGCCCGGAGGAACACTGAAGCTTTCTTT
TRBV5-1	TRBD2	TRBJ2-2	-	CASSLTSGGASGGELFF	TGCGCCAGCAGCTTAACTAGCGGGGGGGCCTCCGGCGGGGAGCTGTTTTTT
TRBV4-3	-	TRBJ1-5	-	CASGSHRVDNQPQHF	TGCGCCAGCGGATCCCACAGGGTCGACAATCAGCCCCAGCATTTT
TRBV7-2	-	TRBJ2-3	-	CASSFWAAGRTDTQYF	TGTGCCAGCAGCTTCTGGGCGGCGGGTCGCACAGATACGCAGTATTTT
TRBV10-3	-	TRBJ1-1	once	CAITLTEQNTEAFF	TGTGCCATCACTTTGACAGAACAGAACACTGAAGCTTTCTTT
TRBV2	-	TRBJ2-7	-	CASTRDRDYEQYF	TGTGCCAGCACGCGGGACAGAGACTACGAGCAGTACTTC
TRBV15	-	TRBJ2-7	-	CATSNRHGGAYEQYF	TGTGCCACCAGCAACCGTCACGGGGGAGCCTACGAGCAGTACTTC
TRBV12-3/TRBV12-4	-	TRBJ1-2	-	CASSFQRRDGYTF	TGTGCCAGCAGTTTTCAGAGGAGGGATGGCTACACCTTC
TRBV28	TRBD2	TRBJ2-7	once	CASSPGTSEKVQYF	TGTGCCAGCAGTCCAGGGACTAGCGAGAAAGTACAGTACTTC
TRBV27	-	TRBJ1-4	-	CASSLSRVPGEKLFF	TGTGCCAGCAGTTTATCAAGGGTACCGGGGGAAAAACTGTTTTTT
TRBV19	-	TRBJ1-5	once	CASSTGNSNQPQHF	TGTGCCAGTAGCACAGGGAATAGCAATCAGCCCCAGCATTTT
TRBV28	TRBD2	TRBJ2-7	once	CASRPSSGDTYEQYF	TGTGCCAGCAGGCCGTCTAGCGGGGATACCTACGAGCAGTACTTC
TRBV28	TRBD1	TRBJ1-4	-	CASSLAGGAREKLFF	TGTGCCAGCAGTCTCGCAGGGGGCGCCCGGGAAAAACTGTTTTTT
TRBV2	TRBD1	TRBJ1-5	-	CASEGGGTVNQPQHF	TGTGCCAGCGAAGGAGGGGGGACAGTTAATCAGCCCCAGCATTTT
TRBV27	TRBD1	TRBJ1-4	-	CASSWDRNEKLFF	TGTGCCAGCAGTTGGGACAGAAATGAAAAACTGTTTTTT
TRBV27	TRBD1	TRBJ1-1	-	CASSSFEPGQYTEAFF	TGTGCCAGCAGTTCCTTTGAACCGGGACAGTACACTGAAGCTTTCTTT
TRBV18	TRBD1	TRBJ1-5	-	CASSPGTDNQPQHF	TGTGCCAGCTCACCGGGGACAGACAATCAGCCCCAGCATTTT
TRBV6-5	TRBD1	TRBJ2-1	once	CASSPSGQGVEQFF	TGTGCCAGCAGCCCCAGTGGGCAGGGGGTTGAGCAGTTCTTC
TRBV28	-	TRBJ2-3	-	CASSPSGSSPDTQYF	TGTGCCAGCAGCCCGAGTGGGAGCTCCCCAGATACGCAGTATTTT
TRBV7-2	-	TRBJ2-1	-	CASSFAQRYEQFF	TGTGCCAGCAGCTTTGCCCAACGGTATGAGCAGTTCTTC
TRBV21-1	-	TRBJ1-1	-	CASSKVGCSGSYTEAFF	TGTGCCAGCAGCAAAGTAGGTTGTTCCGGGTCCTACACTGAAGCTTTCTTT
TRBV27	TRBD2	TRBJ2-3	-	CASSLGGGAPDTQYF	TGTGCCAGCAGTTTAGGCGGGGGGGCCCCGGATACGCAGTATTTT
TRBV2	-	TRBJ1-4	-	CASSEQKGRGEKLFF	TGTGCCAGCAGTGAACAAAAGGGTAGGGGTGAAAAACTGTTTTTT
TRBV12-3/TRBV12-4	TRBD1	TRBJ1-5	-	CASSRQGDQPQHF	TGTGCCAGCAGTCGCCAGGGGGACCAGCCCCAGCATTTT
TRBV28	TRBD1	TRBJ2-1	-	CASSLGTGGRYNEQFF	TGTGCCAGCAGTTTAGGGACAGGGGGCCGCTACAATGAGCAGTTCTTC
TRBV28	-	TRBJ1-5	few	CASSTPSQGMAQPQHF	TGTGCCAGCAGTACCCCTTCCCAGGGGATGGCTCAGCCCCAGCATTTT
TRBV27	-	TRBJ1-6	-	CASSFQNSPLHF	TGTGCCAGCAGTTTCCAAAATTCACCCCTCCACTTT
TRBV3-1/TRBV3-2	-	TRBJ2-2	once	CASSHPMGGPGELFF	TGTGCCAGCAGCCACCCCATGGGGGGGCCCGGGGAGCTGTTTTTT
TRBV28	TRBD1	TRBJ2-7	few	CASRTGQGGGWSYEQYF	TGTGCCAGCAGGACGGGACAGGGAGGCGGTTGGTCCTACGAGCAGTACTTC
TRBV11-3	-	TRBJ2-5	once	CASWNGVETQYF	TGTGCCAGTTGGAACGGGGTTGAGACCCAGTACTTC
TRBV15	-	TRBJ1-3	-	CATGTREANTIYF	TGTGCCACCGGGACAAGAGAAGCAAACACCATATATTTT